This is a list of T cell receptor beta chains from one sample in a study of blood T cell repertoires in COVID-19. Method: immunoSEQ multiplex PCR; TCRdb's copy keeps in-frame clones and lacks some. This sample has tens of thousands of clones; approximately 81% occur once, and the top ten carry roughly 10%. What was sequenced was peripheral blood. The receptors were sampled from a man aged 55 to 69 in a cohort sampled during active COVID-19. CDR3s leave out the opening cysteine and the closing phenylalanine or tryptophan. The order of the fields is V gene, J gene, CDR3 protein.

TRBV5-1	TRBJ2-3	ASSAGGTSSTDTQY
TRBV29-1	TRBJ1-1	SVELQGRGNTEAF
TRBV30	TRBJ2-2	AWNRDRARGELF
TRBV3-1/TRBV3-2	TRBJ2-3	ASSESGGITDTQY
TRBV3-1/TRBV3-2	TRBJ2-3	ASSPLGLAGTDTQY
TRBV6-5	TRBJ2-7	ASSYSSQGSEQY
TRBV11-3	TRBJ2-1	ASSSSVGGNEQF
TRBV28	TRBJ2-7	ASASGQGGEQY
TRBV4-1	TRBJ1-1	ASSQGNPQGLTEAF
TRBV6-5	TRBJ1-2	ASRITANYGYT
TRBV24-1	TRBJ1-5	ATSDAQGTNQPQH
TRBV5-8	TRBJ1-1	ASSYAGGGTEAF
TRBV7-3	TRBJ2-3	ASSSSGRGDTQY
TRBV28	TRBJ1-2	ASSLYPDRGLGYT
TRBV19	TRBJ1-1	ASSIGGHGTEAF
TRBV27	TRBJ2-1	ATSRFQGGREGSPAYEQF
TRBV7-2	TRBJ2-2	ASRPPGLAGEGELF
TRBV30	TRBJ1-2	AWSMASPDGYT
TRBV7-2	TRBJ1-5	ASSPNGGGITQPQH
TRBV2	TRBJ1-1	ASSETVNTEAF
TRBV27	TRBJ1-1	ASSPPWTGGLGIEAF
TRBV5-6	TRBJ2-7	ASSFNPGGTYEQY
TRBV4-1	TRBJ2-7	ASSQDRGQRQY
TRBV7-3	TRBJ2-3	ASSPGGDTQY
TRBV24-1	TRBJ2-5	ATSSRETQY
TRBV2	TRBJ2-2	ASSRGGLQNTGELF
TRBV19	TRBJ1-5	ASSMVGQAQH
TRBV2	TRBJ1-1	ASSERQRDTEAF
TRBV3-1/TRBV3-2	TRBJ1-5	ASRQLEENQPQH
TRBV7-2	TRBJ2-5	ASSLFGRASGQETQY
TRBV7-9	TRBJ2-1	ASSSTAREQF
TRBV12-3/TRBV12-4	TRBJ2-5	ASSPRISGTQY
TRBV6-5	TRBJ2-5	ASTDKGAETQY